This paragraph covers one T cell receptor beta chain sequence. What it binds is unknown. The sample comes from a study of OX40 agonist ivuxolimab in advanced cancers. Study in general: Ivuxolimab, an antibody acting as an agonist of OX40 (CD134), was used to treat patients. The dose-escalation cohort was just under 85% male, with a mean age of 60 years, ranging about 23 to 90.

Autoimmune disease history or systemic immunosuppression disqualified patients. Profiling relied on immunoSEQ multiplex PCR, and the TCRdb table lists in-frame clones only, not all of them. The sample lists 70,000 to 75,000 clones, approximately 90% occurring once. Study-wide results and caveats: At 0.1 to 3.0 mg/kg and by week 6, CD4+ and CD8+ T cells in the blood had expanded clonally.

The CDR3 has 16 residues. J gave up 3 bases and V 3 bases, and 10 bases lay outside the gene matches. The germline V gene encodes CDR1 SGHAT and CDR2 FQDESV (reference sequence). The material was CD4+ or CD8+ T cells sorted from blood, obtained in a trial of the OX40 agonist ivuxolimab. The rearrangement joins TRBV11-1 to TRBJ1-1, with 7 bases matching TRBD1. This sequence was found in an adult with an advanced solid tumor such as melanoma, head and neck, liver or kidney cancer. CDR3 coding DNA: TGTGCCAGCAGCTTCTCTTATGACAGGGATGACACTGAAGCTTTCTTT. It specifies CASSFSYDRDDTEAFF. The full variable domain, with the rest looked up from reference TRBV11-1 and TRBJ1-1, is EAEVAQSPRYKITEKSQAVAFWCDPISGHATLYWYRQILGQGPELLVQFQDESVVDDSQLPKDRFSAERLKGVDSTLKIQPAELGDSAMYLCASSFSYDRDDTEAFFGQGTRLTVV.